This T cell receptor beta chain is from a study of cytomegalovirus exposure and HLA in healthy donors. In the study overall: The use of the same platform for the approximately 110 validation repertoires and the approximately 670 first-cohort repertoires was reported by a later analysis.

The CDR3 covers 15 residues. The J segment lost 9 bases and the V segment lost 3 bases, leaving 5 bases of the junction unmatched. Germline CDR1 reads SGHRS; CDR2 reads YFSETQ. Assay: immunoSEQ multiplex PCR; the TCRdb copy retains only in-frame clones and omits some. The sample has fewer than 250,000 clones, over 80% seen once. The chain couples TRBV5-1 to TRBJ2-1, with 14 positions matching TRBD2. The TCR sequence derives from a woman aged 25 to 39 in good health and CMV-seropositive. The sequencing input was PBMCs. CDR3 in amino acids: CASSWGLAGEGEQFF. For the CDR3, the DNA is TGCGCCAGCAGCTGGGGACTAGCGGGAGAGGGTGAGCAGTTCTTC.